This section outlines one T cell receptor beta chain sequence together with its context. This sample was taken from a study of control samples from healthy donors and cancer patients. The CDR3 sequence is 16 residues long. Germline CDR1 is KGHSH and CDR2 is LQKENI. Trimming left V 2 bases short and J 1 base short, with 12 bases between. The data were produced by immunoSEQ multiplex PCR, yet TCRdb's version contains in-frame clones alone and is incomplete. Among about 120,000 clones listed, around 90% were seen once. V usage is TRBV18 and J usage is TRBJ1-5; perhaps TRBD1 as D (6 bases). This receptor was obtained from a woman in her 70s in good health. Sample: blood. The CDR3 sequence is CASSPKGGVSNQPQHF. CDR3 DNA: TGTGCCAGCTCACCAAAGGGGGGGGTAAGCAATCAGCCCCAGCATTTT.